The 5 T cell receptor beta chains presented below share a single source sample, sequenced in a study of T cell responses to AZD1222 COVID-19 vaccine. TCRdb's copy holds only in-frame clones and misses some; the assay was immunoSEQ multiplex PCR. The sample shows about 60,000 clones, 84% of them seen only once. This sample comprised peripheral blood, obtained on day 0 of AZD1222 vaccination. Receptor source: an adult in good health.

The rearrangement joins TRBV2 to TRBJ1-3; no clear D gene. The V and J ends lost 8 bases and 1 base respectively, with 6 bases between them. The CDR3 consists of 12 residues. Per germline, CDR1 SNHLY and CDR2 FYNNEI. CDR3 DNA: TGTGCCAGCGGGGTATCTGGAAACACCATATATTTT. It specifies CASGVSGNTIYF.

The chain employs TRBV12-3 or TRBV12-4 and TRBJ2-1, with D perhaps being TRBD1 or TRBD2 (5 bases each). Trimming cost V 4 bases and J 7 bases, with 5 bases left between them. CDR3 size: 11 residues. The CDR3 here is CASSWGNEQFF. CDR3 nucleotides: TGTGCCAGCAGTTGGGGGAATGAGCAGTTCTTC.

V and J are TRBV29-1 and TRBJ2-1; 7 bases are shared with TRBD2. CDR1 and CDR2 (germline): SQVTM, ANQGSEA. This CDR3 region has 15 residues. J was trimmed by 7 bases and V by 4 bases; bases with no gene match: 13. CDR3 amino acids: CSVASGTFIGNEQFF. The CDR3 DNA reads TGCAGCGTTGCCAGCGGGACTTTTATTGGGAATGAGCAGTTCTTC.

The chain has TRBV15 and TRBJ2-1; D not resolved. CDR1 is LNHNV, CDR2 YYDKDF, per germline (reference sequence). Trimming cost V 0 bases and J 9 bases, with 9 bases left between them. The CDR3 has 13 residues. The CDR3 DNA is TGTGCCACCAGCAGAGATCTTTTGACTGAGCAGTTCTTC. Its protein is CATSRDLLTEQFF.

This clone was detected once. The V and J genes are TRBV18 and TRBJ1-1; D is unclear. This CDR3 spans 11 amino acids. The germline CDR1 and CDR2 sequences are KGHSH and LQKENI. Trimming took 3 bases from V and 6 from J, leaving 5 bases between them. The CDR3 loop reads CASSPLPEAFF. CDR3 coding DNA: TGTGCCAGCTCACCGTTACCTGAAGCTTTCTTT.